This section outlines one T cell receptor beta chain sequence together with its context. Its antigen is not yet known. Within one base of it there is no much larger clone, and no base qualities were kept. TCRbeta CDR3 regions were amplified from genomic DNA using the immunoSEQ Assay, a bias-controlled multiplex PCR. For the original study's pipeline: Within the assay, amplification of reference gene primers was used to estimate how many nucleated cells each sample contained. Sequence reads were collapsed and filtered to measure the absolute abundance of every unique TCRbeta CDR3 rearrangement. Productive Simpson clonality was computed per sample as the square root of Simpson's diversity index over productive rearrangements. TCRdb took this table from immuneACCESS and kept in-frame rearrangements with V and J called. Such tables lack part of the clones; where checked against another copy, unresolved V genes explain under half of the gap, and the rest is unexplained. D and trimming come from the DNA, and the V and J calls and clone size come from that table. The sample data list around 180,000 clones, and around 72% of these were observed just once. 3% of the sample rests with the top ten.

Collaborating institutions collected whole blood in K2EDTA tubes following their own protocols. Collaborator samples were shipped for TCRbeta analysis as frozen whole blood, isolated PBMCs, or DNA extracted from either sample type. Unmatched junction bases come to 9, with V trimmed by 4 bases and J by 4 bases. For CDR1 and CDR2, the germline V gene lists SGHDT and YYEEEE. From its cysteine to its phenylalanine, the CDR3 spans 16 amino acids. The retained sequence is limited to the CDR3, 48 bases, with the frame set at the first base. This entry belongs to a study of blood T cell repertoires in COVID-19 (dated by TCRdb to about 2020). Looking at the study overall: Samples covering the acute and convalescent phases of COVID-19 were provided by collaborators in the United States, Italy and Spain. The prospective study material was composed of cDNA or gDNA derived from T cells, B-cell-depleted T cells, or PBMCs. The dataset comprised deeply sampled blood TCRbeta repertoires from subjects exposed to, actively infected with, or recovered from COVID-19. The repertoires were released in a freely available public database intended as a resource for research on the immune response to SARS-CoV-2. Samples were obtained from the ongoing ImmuneRACE study (first 160 participants) and from over 1,000 subjects provided by 6 global collaborators. The sample metadata nearly always contained a de-identified subject ID, COVID-19 status, age in years and sex. HLA class I and class II types, where available, came from metadata supplied by the sample provider rather than from assay-based typing. What the research found in general, with its limitations: The amount of clinical and demographic metadata varied by source and participant and was provided uncurated.

The TCR sequence derives from a woman aged 80 or older with acute or convalescent COVID-19. The V and J genes are TRBV5-6 and TRBJ2-1; 9 central nucleotides agree with TRBD2. What was sequenced was peripheral blood. The CDR3 region: CASSAPGSGRYNEQFF. The DNA sequence reads TGTGCCAGCAGCGCCCCGGGTAGCGGGAGATACAATGAGCAGTTCTTC.